This record looks at one T cell receptor beta chain sequence and its context. The data are from a study of CD8 T cells in ankylosing spondylitis. TCRdb called the 5' RACE reads again in MiXCR, with one record for every CDR3 protein. Here the sample spans 150,000 or so distinct CDR3 sequences, around a third being singletons. This CDR3 is 17 amino acids long. The J segment lost 2 bases and the V segment lost 4 bases, leaving 11 bases of the junction unmatched. In germline, CDR1 is SEHNR, CDR2 FQNEAQ (reference sequence). The sequencing sample was made of synovial fluid, either unsorted or a sorted T cell fraction (not recorded which). This chain connects TRBV7-9 to TRBJ2-1; 7 nucleotides align to TRBD1. The TCR originated in a male donor with ankylosing spondylitis. The DNA for the CDR3 is TGTGCCAGCAGCTGGCGTTTCGGTCAGGGGGCCTACAATGAGCAGTTCTTC. Its translation is CASSWRFGQGAYNEQFF.